The 28 T cell receptor beta chains below were found in one sample sequenced in a study of T cells in Graves' hyperthyroidism and ophthalmopathy. There were TCR beta CDR3 regions amplified from RNA transcripts. A set of HTBI primers served as the primers for a first-round RT-PCR of the TCR CDR3. TCRdb reanalysed the multiplex PCR reads using MiXCR and keeps one entry per CDR3 protein. The sample records about 520,000 distinct CDR3 sequences, less than 25% being singletons. Material for sequencing was blood. The receptors stem from a man aged 18 to 29 with Graves' hyperthyroidism.

In this sample, this clonotype turned up many times. The J gene is TRBJ1-5, the V gene TRBV12-3 or TRBV12-4; possible D gene TRBD1, 5 bases. V lost 6 bases to trimming and J lost 4 bases, with 16 bases between them. The CDR3 is 15 residues long. This CDR3 reads CASSQHRGANQPQHF. CDR3 in DNA: TGTGCCAGCAGCCAACACCGAGGGGCAAATCAGCCCCAGCATTTT.

At least ten counts were recorded for this clonotype. The gene calls are TRBV12-3 or TRBV12-4 and TRBJ2-7; 12 bases align to TRBD1. V shed 5 bases and J 2 bases; nucleotides not matched to a gene: 4. This CDR3 has 15 amino acids. CDR3 amino acids: CASSAGTGGAYEQYF. For the CDR3, the DNA is TGTGCCAGCAGTGCCGGGACAGGGGGCGCCTACGAGCAGTACTTC.

The rearrangement links TRBV28 to TRBJ2-7, with 8 bases that match TRBD2. The CDR3 is 13 amino acids. Germline V gene lookup returns CDR1 MDHEN and CDR2 SYDVKM. V lost 11 bases and J lost 6; bases outside the gene matches: 12. Here the CDR3 reads CALSGGAQSEQYF. CDR3 nucleotides: TGTGCCCTCTCGGGGGGGGCGCAGAGCGAGCAGTACTTC.

On this clonotype itself: This clone may be a read error of a much larger clone one base away. Lacking the conserved final phenylalanine or tryptophan, this CDR3 likely reflects a read error. The chain carries TRBV15 and TRBJ1-5; 8 nucleotides match TRBD1. CDR3 length: 15 residues. The germline gives CDR1 LNHNV, CDR2 YYDKDF (reference sequence). The V and J ends lost 3 bases and 7 bases, in that order; junction bases with no gene match: 8. CDR3 region: CATSRTPGGEQPQHV. The CDR3 DNA is TGTGCCACCAGCAGGACCCCAGGGGGCGAACAGCCCCAGCATGTT.

This clonotype was detected many times. This chain joins TRBV20-1 and TRBJ1-2, with D possibly matching TRBD1 (6 bases). The CDR3 is made up of 14 amino acids. Germline V gene data show CDR1 as DFQATT and CDR2 as SNEGSKA (reference sequence). The V and J ends lost 4 bases and 0 bases respectively, with 12 bases between them. CDR3 loop: CSATGGGSNYGYTF. CDR3 DNA sequence: TGCAGTGCTACGGGGGGCGGGTCTAACTATGGCTACACCTTC.

This clonotype appeared many times. CDR3 bases: TGTGCCAGCAGTGAGGCCGGCTACTATGGCTACACCTTC. Translating it yields CASSEAGYYGYTF. The chain combines TRBV6-1 with TRBJ1-2; no clear D gene. Trimming cost V 3 bases and J 3 bases, with 8 bases left between them. Looked up from germline, CDR1 is MNHNS and CDR2 is SASEGT. The CDR3 totals 13 residues.

Only a few counts were recorded for this clonotype. This chain uses TRBV30 with TRBJ2-5; TRBD2 agrees at 12 bases. Germline lookup yields CDR1 GTSNPN and CDR2 SVGIG (reference sequence). The V gene end was trimmed by 1 base and the J gene end by 7 bases; junction bases not matched to a gene: 1. The CDR3 loop spans 13 amino acids. For the CDR3, the DNA is TGTGCCTGGAGTGGGGGACTAGCGGGGACCCAGTACTTC. Translation gives CAWSGGLAGTQYF.

CDR3 coding DNA: TGTGCCAGCAGCGCATGGGACCCGAACACTGAAGCTTTCTTT. It translates to CASSAWDPNTEAFF. The rearrangement links TRBV12-3 or TRBV12-4 to TRBJ1-1; a possible D gene is TRBD1 (5 bases). This CDR3 is 14 amino acids long. V lost 6 bases and J 1 base, leaving 12 bases between the germline ends.

V usage is TRBV18 and J usage is TRBJ2-7, with D tentatively TRBD2 (5 bases). Trimming left V 1 base short and J 6 bases short, with 7 bases between. Germline lookup yields CDR1 KGHSH and CDR2 LQKENI. The CDR3 covers 12 residues. CDR3 DNA: TGTGCCAGCTCACCACGAACTAGCGAGCAGTACTTC. It is translated as CASSPRTSEQYF.

This clonotype was observed a handful of times. J is TRBJ1-1 and V is TRBV28, with TRBD1 as a possible D gene (5 bases). This CDR3 is 17 amino acids long. Trimming removed 1 base at V and 10 bases at J, with 25 bases between. Germline V gene sequence: CDR1 MDHEN, CDR2 SYDVKM. This CDR3 is CASSLFGLGRAGLGAFF. The CDR3 DNA reads as TGTGCCAGCAGTTTATTTGGTTTGGGCAGGGCCGGACTTGGAGCTTTCTTT.

The table lists this clonotype with a few counts. The chain recombines TRBV11-1 with TRBJ2-2; TRBD1 is a possible D gene (6 bases). V dropped 7 bases and J dropped 6 bases, with 24 bases sitting between them. Germline V gene lookup returns CDR1 SGHAT and CDR2 FQDESV (reference sequence). The CDR3 contains 17 residues. The CDR3 loop reads CASTTTEAGDMPGELFF. The CDR3 nucleotides read TGTGCCAGCACCACTACGGAGGCAGGGGATATGCCCGGGGAGCTGTTTTTT.

The table lists this clonotype with many counts. The chain has TRBV2 and TRBJ2-7, with TRBD2 as a possible D gene (5 bases). From germline, CDR1 is SNHLY and CDR2 FYNNEI. With 2 bases removed from V and 6 bases from J, the gap between germline ends came to 5 bases. This CDR3 comprises 11 residues. CDR3 amino acids: CASSESGEQYF. The CDR3 region has the DNA TGTGCCAGCAGTGAAAGCGGCGAGCAGTACTTC.

This clonotype was counted at least ten times. The chain carries TRBV2 and TRBJ2-7, with 12 bases matching TRBD2. V was clipped by 3 bases and J by 7 bases; unmatched bases: 7. The germline V gene encodes CDR1 SNHLY and CDR2 FYNNEI. CDR3 length equals 15 residues. CDR3: CASSDPPSGGVEQYF. The DNA of the CDR3 is TGTGCCAGCAGTGACCCACCTAGCGGGGGGGTTGAGCAGTACTTC.

This clonotype showed up many times. This chain links TRBV6-5 with TRBJ2-2; either TRBD1 or TRBD2 may fit D (6 bases each). Looked up from germline, CDR1 is MNHEY and CDR2 is SVGAGI. The V gene lost 4 bases and the J gene lost 7 bases, with 13 bases spanning the gap. The CDR3 sequence is 14 residues long. For the CDR3, the DNA is TGTGCCAGCAGTTTCGATAGGGGGGTCGGGGAGCTGTTTTTT. This encodes CASSFDRGVGELFF.

This clonotype was seen at least ten times. The chain employs TRBV7-9 and TRBJ1-2; D is unclear. Between the trimmed V and J ends, which lost 2 bases and 3 bases, there was a span of 7 bases. CDR3 length: 13 residues. Germline CDR1 reads SEHNR; CDR2 reads FQNEAQ (reference sequence). The CDR3 loop reads CASSLTDYYGYTF. As DNA, the CDR3 is TGTGCCAGCAGCTTAACAGACTACTATGGCTACACCTTC.

The table lists this clonotype with many counts. The rearrangement uses TRBV12-3 or TRBV12-4 and TRBJ1-2; D is possibly TRBD1 (5 bases). V lost 3 bases and J lost 0, with 8 bases in between. This CDR3 is built from 14 residues. The CDR3 spells CASSLWGANYGYTF. The CDR3 bases are TGTGCCAGCAGTTTGTGGGGGGCTAACTATGGCTACACCTTC.

This clonotype was seen repeatedly, ten times or more. The chain has TRBV19 and TRBJ1-1, with TRBD1 matching 11 bases. V lost 5 bases and J lost 6; bases outside the gene matches: 8. Germline V gives CDR1 LNHDA, CDR2 SQIVND (reference sequence). This CDR3 comprises 15 residues. The CDR3 loop reads CASSPFGQGASEAFF. Here the CDR3 DNA reads TGTGCCAGTAGTCCCTTCGGACAGGGGGCCTCTGAAGCTTTCTTT.

This clonotype was found many times. V gene TRBV12-3 or TRBV12-4 combines with J gene TRBJ2-5; D is undetermined. V was clipped by 3 bases and J by 5 bases, with 16 bases between them. The CDR3 sequence is 15 residues long. The CDR3 loop is CASSFGTTRRETQYF. In DNA, the CDR3 is TGTGCCAGCAGTTTCGGTACGACCAGGCGGGAGACCCAGTACTTC.

In this sample, this clonotype turned up many times. The V gene is TRBV6-2 or TRBV6-3, the J gene TRBJ2-1; TRBD2 agrees at 8 bases. J gave up 4 bases and V 6 bases, and 5 bases lay outside the gene matches. Germline V gives CDR1 MNHEY, CDR2 SVGEGT. This CDR3 is 14 amino acids long. CDR3 amino acids: CASSHRGGYNEQFF. In DNA form, the CDR3 reads TGTGCCAGCAGCCACCGGGGGGGTTACAATGAGCAGTTCTTC.

The table lists this clonotype with many counts. The rearrangement joins TRBV12-3 or TRBV12-4 to TRBJ1-5, with D maybe TRBD1 (5 bases). V was trimmed by 0 bases and J by 3 bases, leaving 9 bases between them. The CDR3 has 15 amino acids. In DNA form, the CDR3 reads TGTGCCAGCAGTTTAGCAGGCGGGGCCAATCAGCCCCAGCATTTT. Its protein is CASSLAGGANQPQHF.

This clonotype came up many times. The CDR3 nucleotides read TGCGCCAGCAGCCAAGATCGGAAAGGGATGAACACTGAAGCTTTCTTT. Its protein is CASSQDRKGMNTEAFF. The J gene is TRBJ1-1, the V gene TRBV4-1, with no clear D. This CDR3 is built from 16 residues. With 0 bases removed from V and 0 bases from J, the gap between germline ends came to 11 bases. Germline V gene sequence: CDR1 MGHRA, CDR2 YSYEKL.

This clonotype was counted many times. The V call is TRBV27, the J call TRBJ1-1; 7 bases align to TRBD1. Per the germline V gene, CDR1 is MNHEY and CDR2 is SMNVEV (reference sequence). The CDR3 has 14 residues. V dropped 0 bases and J dropped 5; count of bases not matched to a gene: 3. The CDR3 reads CASSLSRGQTEAFF. In DNA, the CDR3 is TGTGCCAGCAGTTTATCGAGGGGGCAAACTGAAGCTTTCTTT.

In its sample, this clonotype was seen many times. V is TRBV11-2 and J is TRBJ1-1; the D is unclear. The V gene lost 2 bases and the J gene lost 5 bases, with 6 bases spanning the gap. The CDR3 runs to 12 residues. Germline-derived CDR1 and CDR2 are SGHAT and FQNNGV. The CDR3: CASSLSRTEAFF. In DNA, the CDR3 is TGTGCCAGCAGCTTAAGTAGGACTGAAGCTTTCTTT.

This clonotype appeared a few times. This chain connects TRBV6-1 to TRBJ1-1; D is uncertain. This CDR3 has 13 amino acids. V was cut by 10 bases and J by 1 base, with 13 bases left in between. CDR1 is MNHNS and CDR2 is SASEGT in the germline V gene. This chain's CDR3 is CATLRTANTEAFF. CDR3 DNA sequence: TGTGCCACCCTTCGGACGGCGAACACTGAAGCTTTCTTT.

This sequence joins TRBV7-6 and TRBJ2-2, with 8 bases matching TRBD1. Germline V CDR1 and CDR2: SGHVS, FNYEAQ. The CDR3 runs to 15 residues. The junction had 6 bases not matched to a gene; V was cut back by 1 base and J by 8 bases. This CDR3 reads CASSLVAGGKGELFF. The CDR3 bases are TGTGCCAGCAGCTTAGTGGCAGGGGGCAAAGGGGAGCTGTTTTTT.

This clonotype was seen only a few times. The V call is TRBV5-1, the J call TRBJ1-3; perhaps TRBD1 as D (5 bases). This CDR3 spans 16 amino acids. In germline, CDR1 is SGHRS, CDR2 YFSETQ. Trimming took 2 bases from V and 8 from J, leaving 20 bases between them. DNA for the CDR3: TGCGCCAGCAGCTTATCTCAGGGAACAACTAAACACACCATATATTTT. This translates into CASSLSQGTTKHTIYF.

This clonotype occurred many times. The chain uses TRBV6-5 and TRBJ1-2; no reliable D call. CDR1 MNHEY and CDR2 SVGAGI come from the germline V gene. The CDR3 contains 16 residues. The V and J ends lost 2 bases and 6 bases respectively, with 19 bases between them. The CDR3 coding sequence is TGTGCCAGCAGTTACATCAAGGCGGGTGAGGAAGATGGCTACACCTTC. Translated: CASSYIKAGEEDGYTF.

The chain links TRBV27 to TRBJ2-7, with 12 bases lining up with TRBD2. The germline gives CDR1 MNHEY, CDR2 SMNVEV (reference sequence). The CDR3 consists of 14 residues. The junction had 8 bases not matched to a gene; V was cut back by 9 bases and J by 5 bases. CDR3 in amino acids: CASKLAGGPNEQYF. Here the CDR3 DNA reads TGTGCCAGTAAGCTAGCGGGAGGGCCTAACGAGCAGTACTTC.